This paragraph reports one TCR beta chain. What it binds is not known. This sample was taken from a study of T cells in Graves' hyperthyroidism and ophthalmopathy. The study, taken as a whole, reports: Most clonotypes expanded in the thyroid (above 0.001) were also present in blood.

Trimming took off 0 bases at V and 7 bases at J, with 19 bases between the two ends. The CDR3 covers 16 residues. Germline assignment: CDR1 MGHRA and CDR2 YSYEKL. Regions amplified from RNA transcripts were the TCR beta CDR3 regions. The primer set for the first-round RT-PCR of the TCR CDR3 was HTBI. Each CDR3 protein gets one entry after TCRdb re-called the multiplex PCR reads with MiXCR. The sample shows 600,000 to 850,000 distinct CDR3 sequences, roughly a sixth of them seen only once. The rearrangement uses TRBV4-1 and TRBJ2-7; D not certain. The source is a woman between 50 and 59 years old with Graves' hyperthyroidism that later progressed to Graves' ophthalmopathy. The sequenced sample was blood. CDR3 sequence (DNA): TGCGCCAGCAGCCAAGATCCCTTGGATACGAACTTGGAGCAGTACTTC. It translates to CASSQDPLDTNLEQYF.